Listed here are 21 T cell receptor beta chains from one sample, sequenced in a study of blood T cell repertoires in COVID-19. TCRdb's copy holds only in-frame clones and misses some; the assay was immunoSEQ multiplex PCR. The data show around 190,000 clones, 65% to 80% seen once. Material for sequencing was peripheral blood. These receptors were collected from a woman in her 50s with acute or convalescent COVID-19.

J is TRBJ2-2 and V is TRBV30, with D possibly TRBD1 on 6 matching bases. CDR1 is GTSNPN and CDR2 is SVGIG in the germline V gene (reference sequence). CDR3 size: 13 residues. Trimming pared 7 bases from V and 1 base from J, leaving 10 bases between. The CDR3 region has the DNA TGTGCCTACCGACAGGAGAACACCGGGGAGCTGTTTTTT. Translating gives CAYRQENTGELFF.

The chain links TRBV10-3 to TRBJ2-3, with D tentatively TRBD2 (5 bases). The CDR3 sequence is 16 residues long. The V end was cut by 4 bases, the J end by 1 base, with 15 bases between. Looked up from germline, CDR1 is ENHRY and CDR2 is SYGVKD. The CDR3, as DNA: TGTGCCATCAGTGCTTCCGACCTAGCAGGCACAGATACGCAGTATTTT. Amino acids: CAISASDLAGTDTQYF.

CDR3 loop: CATSRDVKGANGYTF. The CDR3 DNA reads TGTGCCACCAGCAGAGACGTGAAGGGGGCGAACGGCTACACCTTC. V is TRBV15 and J is TRBJ1-2; 7 nucleotides match TRBD1. The CDR3 is made up of 15 amino acids. Germline assignment: CDR1 LNHNV and CDR2 YYDKDF (reference sequence). The ends lost 0 bases at V and 8 bases at J; junction bases unmatched: 9. Full variable domain (remainder filled in from reference TRBV15 and TRBJ1-2): DAMVIQNPRYQVTQFGKPVTLSCSQTLNHNVMYWYQQKSSQAPKLLFHYYDKDFNNEADTPDNFQSRRPNTSFCFLDIRSPGLGDTAMYLCATSRDVKGANGYTFGSGTRLTVV.

The CDR3 loop reads CAISVGQDYEQYF. CDR3 DNA sequence: TGTGCCATCAGTGTTGGGCAGGATTACGAGCAGTACTTC. The chain recombines TRBV10-3 with TRBJ2-7; D gene unclear. This CDR3 comprises 13 residues. From germline, CDR1 is ENHRY and CDR2 SYGVKD. Trimming pared 4 bases from V and 4 bases from J, leaving 11 bases between.

J is TRBJ1-4 and V is TRBV27, with D possibly matching TRBD1 (6 bases). The germline V gene encodes CDR1 MNHEY and CDR2 SMNVEV (reference sequence). The CDR3 sequence is 14 residues long. V lost 6 bases and J lost 8, with 16 bases in between. CDR3 region: CASRGAGVGEKLFF. The DNA for the CDR3 is TGTGCCAGCAGGGGGGCAGGGGTCGGCGAAAAACTGTTTTTT.

V usage is TRBV3-1 (or the pseudogene TRBV3-2) and J usage is TRBJ1-4; 8 positions match TRBD1. J lost 7 bases, V lost 4 bases, and 8 bases had no gene match. The CDR3 covers 15 residues. Germline values: CDR1 LGHDT, CDR2 YNNKEL (reference sequence). CDR3 residues: CASSLVHRGSEKLFF. The CDR3 nucleotides are TGTGCCAGCAGCCTTGTCCACAGGGGGAGTGAAAAACTGTTTTTT.

The chain links TRBV28 to TRBJ1-2; 9 nucleotides align to TRBD1. Trimming removed 4 bases from V and 2 bases from J; junction bases left unmatched: 2. Looked up from germline, CDR1 is MDHEN and CDR2 is SYDVKM. CDR3 length: 14 amino acids. CDR3 DNA: TGTGCCAGCAGTTGGGGGACAGGGAACTATGGCTACACCTTC. This codes for CASSWGTGNYGYTF.

The chain is built from TRBV19 and TRBJ1-3; D unclear. V lost 3 bases and J 2 bases, leaving 11 bases between the germline ends. The CDR3 has 15 residues. The germline gives CDR1 LNHDA, CDR2 SQIVND (reference sequence). CDR3 sequence: CASSILGIPGNTIYF. The CDR3 nucleotides read TGTGCCAGTAGTATTCTCGGGATCCCTGGAAACACCATATATTTT.

V usage is TRBV19 and J usage is TRBJ1-2; D unclear. From germline, CDR1 is LNHDA and CDR2 SQIVND (reference sequence). The length of the CDR3 is 13 residues. V dropped 4 bases and J dropped 8 bases, with 14 bases sitting between them. CDR3: CASSRNGGFGYTF. CDR3 sequence (DNA): TGTGCCAGTAGTAGGAATGGAGGGTTCGGCTACACCTTC.

CDR3: CASSQGLQGASGYTF. The CDR3 region has the DNA TGCGCCAGCAGCCAAGGGTTACAGGGGGCCAGCGGCTACACCTTC. V gene TRBV4-1 combines with J gene TRBJ1-2; the match to TRBD1 covers 9 bases. V lost 1 base to trimming and J lost 8 bases; unmatched junction nucleotides: 8. Germline CDR1 MGHRA, CDR2 YSYEKL. The CDR3 loop spans 15 amino acids.

A few counts support this clone. The chain links TRBV6-6 to TRBJ1-4; 7 bases agree with TRBD1. The V and J ends lost 2 bases and 8 bases, in that order; junction bases with no gene match: 8. The CDR3 is made up of 15 amino acids. Germline loops: CDR1 MNHNY, CDR2 SVGAGI (reference sequence). CDR3 sequence reads: CASSYPTGRSEKLFF. CDR3 sequence (DNA): TGTGCCAGCAGTTACCCGACAGGGAGGAGCGAAAAACTGTTTTTT.

The V call is TRBV9, the J call TRBJ2-2, with TRBD2 matching 14 bases. Germline CDR1 SGDLS, CDR2 YYNGEE. The J segment lost 8 bases and the V segment lost 0 bases, leaving 6 bases of the junction unmatched. The CDR3 is made up of 17 amino acids. As DNA, the CDR3 is TGTGCCAGCAGCGTAGGACTAGCGGGAGGGCCGGATGGGGAGCTGTTTTTT. This codes for CASSVGLAGGPDGELFF.

For this clone: The junction departs from the called germline gene at one end, perhaps through a read error. This chain connects TRBV19 to TRBJ1-1, with 12 positions matching TRBD1. In germline, CDR1 is LNHDA, CDR2 SQIVND (reference sequence). The CDR3 length is 17 residues. The CDR3 region has the DNA TGTGCCAGTAGTGTAGACCGGGACAGGGGGCTGAGGGCTGAAGCTTTCTTT. Amino acid sequence: CASSVDRDRGLRAEAFF.

This rearrangement joins TRBV28 to TRBJ1-2; tentative D call: TRBD1 (6 bases). Germline CDR1 is MDHEN and CDR2 is SYDVKM. Trimming removed 7 bases from V and 8 bases from J, with 17 bases in between. The CDR3 is 13 residues long. For the CDR3, the DNA is TGTGCCAGCATGTTGGGGGGGGCGTCCGGCTACACCTTC. As protein: CASMLGGASGYTF.

This clone was observed once. The CDR3 region is CASSQDTGVRNTEAFF. In nucleotides, the CDR3 is TGCGCCAGCAGCCAAGATACAGGGGTGCGGAACACTGAAGCTTTCTTT. J is TRBJ1-1 and V is TRBV4-3, with 7 positions matching TRBD1. V lost 0 bases and J lost 1; bases outside the gene matches: 5. The CDR3 is made up of 16 amino acids. Germline CDR1 LGHNA, CDR2 YSLEER.

The rearrangement joins TRBV19 to TRBJ2-1, with 15 bases matching TRBD2. Germline loops: CDR1 LNHDA, CDR2 SQIVND (reference sequence). The CDR3 has 16 amino acids. Losses at the gene ends were 6 bases for V and 7 bases for J; bases not matched to a gene: 7. CDR3 in amino acids: CASRGLAGGDGNEQFF. The CDR3 DNA reads as TGTGCCAGTAGAGGACTAGCGGGAGGGGATGGGAATGAGCAGTTCTTC.

This clone was seen a few times. The chain joins TRBV28 to TRBJ2-1; D not resolved. The CDR3 extends over 15 amino acids. The V and J ends lost 5 bases and 4 bases respectively, with 15 bases between them. Germline V gene data show CDR1 as MDHEN and CDR2 as SYDVKM. The CDR3 spells CASSPRARIYNEQFF. The DNA for the CDR3 is TGTGCCAGCAGTCCACGTGCGCGCATATACAATGAGCAGTTCTTC.

The V gene is TRBV19, the J gene TRBJ1-4; weak D call: TRBD1 (5 bases). Germline CDR1 is LNHDA and CDR2 is SQIVND (reference sequence). Deletions cut 4 bases from V and 7 bases from J, with 16 bases between. This CDR3 is built from 15 residues. The DNA for the CDR3 is TGTGCCAGTAGTACATTCCAGGGCGGACCTGAAAAACTGTTTTTT. Amino acid sequence: CASSTFQGGPEKLFF.

The rearrangement uses TRBV7-2 and TRBJ1-6; possible D gene TRBD1, 6 bases. CDR1 is SGHTA and CDR2 is FQGNSA in the germline V gene. This CDR3 spans 15 amino acids. Trimming left V 1 base short and J 9 bases short, with 13 bases between. The CDR3 loop reads CASSLVGDKGSPLHF. DNA of the CDR3: TGTGCCAGCAGCTTAGTGGGGGACAAGGGTTCACCCCTCCACTTT.

The genes are TRBV28 and TRBJ1-1; 10 bases fit TRBD1. V was pared by 8 bases and J by 0 bases, with 15 bases of the junction left unmatched. Germline V gives CDR1 MDHEN, CDR2 SYDVKM. This CDR3 is 18 amino acids long. CDR3 in amino acids: CASPKTAGTGVLNTEAFF. The CDR3 DNA reads TGTGCCAGCCCGAAGACCGCCGGGACAGGGGTCTTGAACACTGAAGCTTTCTTT. Looking up the rest from reference TRBV28 and TRBJ1-1 gives the full variable domain: DVKVTQSSRYLVKRTGEKVFLECVQDMDHENMFWYRQDPGLGLRLIYFSYDVKMKEKGDIPEGYSVSREKKERFSLILESASTNQTSMYLCASPKTAGTGVLNTEAFFGQGTRLTVV.

For the CDR3, the DNA is TGTGCCAGCAGCTTTTTAGAGGGTGAAGCTTTCTTT. It yields the protein CASSFLEGEAFF. The chain joins TRBV5-6 to TRBJ1-1; D call uncertain. Trimming took off 2 bases at V and 7 bases at J, with 9 bases between the two ends. CDR3 length equals 12 residues. CDR1 is SGHDT, CDR2 YYEEEE, per germline. Full variable domain (rest looked up from reference TRBV5-6 and TRBJ1-1): DAGVTQSPTHLIKTRGQQVTLRCSPKSGHDTVSWYQQALGQGPQFIFQYYEEEERQRGNFPDRFSGHQFPNYSSELNVNALLLGDSALYLCASSFLEGEAFFGQGTRLTVV.